Described below is a single T cell receptor beta chain sequence and its context. Its specific antigen is unknown. No much larger clone is present one base from it, and per-base qualities are unavailable. Including the terminal cysteine and phenylalanine, the CDR3 comprises 15 residues. Only the CDR3 region is kept as DNA, spanning 45 bases read in frame from base 1. From a lookup of the germline V gene (reference sequence), CDR1 and CDR2 are GTSNPN and SVGIG. At the junction V is shortened by 0 bases and J by 2 bases, with 8 bases in between. This sample stems from a study of early T cells in non-severe SARS-CoV-2 infection (dated by TCRdb to about 2021). General notes on the study: TCR sequencing used bulk RNA from unsorted whole blood, so alpha and beta chains could not be paired. The study at large found these results: VDJdb matching was skewed toward anti-spike CD8 responses and likely underestimated virus-specific expansions, missing private and CD4 specificities.

Set within a cohort of healthcare workers in London, UK, this nested case-control study involved weekly PCR testing of nasopharyngeal swabs along with blood sampling. Between 23 and 31 March 2020, the week of the UK lockdown, healthcare workers were enrolled and then followed up weekly for as long as 16 weeks. The library was built by means of 5' RACE. Sequencing was performed on a NextSeq 500. The TCR library protocol attached unique molecular identifiers to individual cDNA molecules to correct for sequencing error and PCR bias. Both TCR alpha and beta chains were sequenced, and tight co-correlation was observed between alpha and beta sequence abundances in each sample. The published analysis was carried out like this. Decombinator V4 was used to annotate TCR sequences for V gene, J gene and CDR3. TCRs were defined as expanded if a significant change between any two time points was detected under a Poisson model with p below 0.0001. TCR abundances were normalised to the total number of TCRs sequenced per sample and expressed as counts per million. TRAV1-2 paired with TRAJ12, TRAJ20 or TRAJ33 defined MAIT TCRs, while TRAV10 paired with TRAJ18 defined iNKT TCRs. VDJdb, accessed on 1 November 2021, was searched for TCRs annotated for CMV, EBV and SARS-CoV-2, and TCRs annotated for more than one antigen were excluded. TCRdb redid the processing of the public reads, applying fastp at Q25 and MiXCR, and retained in-frame beta chains. Identical CDR3 protein sequences are pooled into one entry, listed with their most common genes and DNA. The V and J calls were not made by the authors but by TCRdb's processing. The sample table shows about 64,000 distinct CDR3 sequences, and 15% to 20% are seen once. Of the sample, about 8.2% is held by the ten largest clones.

The sample here was whole blood, taken at baseline. The source of this sequence is an adult who was a healthcare worker with PCR-confirmed SARS-CoV-2 infection or an uninfected control (not recorded which). This chain is built from TRBV30 and TRBJ2-6; the D gene remains uncertain. The nucleotide sequence is TGTGCCTGGAGTGTACAAGAGGCTGGGGCCAACGTCCTGACTTTC. The translation is CAWSVQEAGANVLTF.